Sequencing of this TCR beta chain was carried out in a study of cytomegalovirus exposure and HLA in healthy donors. Whole-study context: The Caucasian-associated ancestry cluster contained about four fifths of the approximately 410 genotyped donors.

The study, taken as a whole, reports: Later on, an analysis tied 15,000 to 20,000 TCR beta sequences to HLA alleles at 0.05 false discovery rate. For most subjects, TCR beta sequences were reported to predict HLA-A and HLA-B alleles with accuracy.

Concerning this clone: Its antigen is undetermined.

Amplification used 60 Vbeta primers and 13 Jbeta primers. Repertoires were generated with immunoSEQ multiplex PCR, while TCRdb's copy carries only in-frame clones and drops some. The sample shows fewer than 110,000 clones, roughly 72% of them seen only once. The CDR3 is 16 residues long. CDR1 SGHVS and CDR2 FNYEAQ come from the germline V gene. V shed 1 base and J shed 0 bases, with 13 bases lying between them. The sequenced material came from PBMCs. This chain joins TRBV7-6 and TRBJ2-7; D might be TRBD1 (6 bases). This clonotype was obtained from a man younger than 45 in good health and CMV-seronegative. The CDR3 spells CASSLGGQGRSYEQYF. In nucleotides, the CDR3 is TGTGCCAGCAGCTTAGGGGGGCAGGGCCGCTCCTACGAGCAGTACTTC.